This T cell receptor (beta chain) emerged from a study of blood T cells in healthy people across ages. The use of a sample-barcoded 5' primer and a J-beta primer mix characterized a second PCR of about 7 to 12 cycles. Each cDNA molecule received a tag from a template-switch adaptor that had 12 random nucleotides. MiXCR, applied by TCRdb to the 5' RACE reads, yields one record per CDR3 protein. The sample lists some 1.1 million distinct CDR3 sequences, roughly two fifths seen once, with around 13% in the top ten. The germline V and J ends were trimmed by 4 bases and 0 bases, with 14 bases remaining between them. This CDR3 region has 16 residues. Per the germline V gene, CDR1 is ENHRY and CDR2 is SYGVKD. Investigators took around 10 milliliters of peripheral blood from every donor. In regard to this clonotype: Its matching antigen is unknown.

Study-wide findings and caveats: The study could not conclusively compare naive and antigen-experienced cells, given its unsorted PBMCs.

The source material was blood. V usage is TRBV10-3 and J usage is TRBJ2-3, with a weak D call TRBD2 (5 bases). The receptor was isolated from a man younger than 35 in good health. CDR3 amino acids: CAISVNMGSSTDTQYF. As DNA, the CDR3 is TGTGCCATCAGTGTTAATATGGGGAGTAGCACAGATACGCAGTATTTT.